The source of this T cell receptor (beta chain) is a study of T-cell reconstitution after alpha-beta-depleted transplantation in children. Germline V gene lookup returns CDR1 SGHNT and CDR2 YYREEE (reference sequence). The V end lost 0 bases, the J end lost 9 bases, and 14 bases lay between the germline ends. This CDR3 has 14 amino acids. Study outcomes and limitations: Approximately two months post-transplant, alpha-beta T cells reportedly originated from several hundred expanded graft clones. Diversity and T-cell counts at one year after transplant derived mostly from new T cells.

In regard to this clonotype: What it binds is not known.

The TCRbeta library was prepared with unique molecular identifiers. TCRdb analysed the PCR reads with MiXCR anew, one entry per CDR3 protein. The table lists fewer than 750,000 distinct CDR3 sequences, around 27% of them singletons. This chain links TRBV5-4 with TRBJ2-3; D is tentatively TRBD1 or TRBD2 (5 bases each). This clonotype was sampled from a boy younger than two with Wiskott-Aldrich syndrome, due to receive a stem cell transplant. The material was PBMCs, obtained before TCRalphabeta/CD19-depleted stem cell transplant. CDR3 sequence (DNA): TGTGCCAGCAGCTTGGAGGGGTCACTAGGCACGCAGTATTTT. Translated, it gives CASSLEGSLGTQYF. The entire variable domain, with the rest obtained from reference TRBV5-4 and TRBJ2-3, is as follows: ETGVTQSPTHLIKTRGQQVTLRCSSQSGHNTVSWYQQALGQGPQFIFQYYREEENGRGNFPPRFSGLQFPNYSSELNVNALELDDSALYLCASSLEGSLGTQYFGPGTRLTVL.